This entry is about one T cell receptor (beta chain). Germline loops: CDR1 MDHEN, CDR2 SYDVKM. After removal of 4 bases from V and 3 bases from J, the junction contained 9 bases not matched to a gene. This CDR3 has 17 amino acids. The data stem from a study of blood T cell repertoires in COVID-19. Study context: COVID-19 samples collected from the United States, Italy and Spain covered acute and convalescent phases.

Original processing notes: Amplification from reference gene primers served as the basis for estimated nucleated cell counts. Some clones are missing from TCRdb's copy, which holds only in-frame ones; the method was immunoSEQ multiplex PCR. V, J and clone size are taken as reported in that table, and D and trimming were inferred from the DNA itself. The table records around 63,000 clones, 70% to 85% of them present only once. J is TRBJ2-2 and V is TRBV28; 9 bases are a match to TRBD1. The sequence was collected from a woman in her seventies with acute or convalescent COVID-19. The sequenced sample consisted of peripheral blood. The CDR3, as DNA: TGTGCCAGCAGTTCACAGACCGGGACAGGGCACACCGGGGAGCTGTTTTTT. Translating it yields CASSSQTGTGHTGELFF.